The rows below give T cell receptor beta chains drawn from one sample of a study of T cell responses to AZD1222 COVID-19 vaccine. Measured with immunoSEQ multiplex PCR; TCRdb has only the in-frame clones, and not every one. Among about 160,000 clones listed, around 90% were seen once. The input for sequencing was peripheral blood, taken 28 days after the second AZD1222 dose. Receptors originate from an adult who received the AZD1222 COVID-19 vaccine. CDR3s include the opening cysteine and the closing phenylalanine or tryptophan. Fields, in order: V gene, CDR3 length, clone size, J gene, D gene, CDR3 DNA, CDR3 protein. A D gene is named only where the DNA matches it firmly. A clone size is listed for some rows: how often the clone was seen (once, few, many), or a class if it is expanded.

v_gene: TRBV4-1
len: 13
abundance: .
j_gene: TRBJ1-2
d_gene: .
CDR3nt: TGCGCCAGCAGCCAAGAGGGCAGCTATGGCTACACCTTC
CDR3aa: CASSQEGSYGYTF

v_gene: TRBV28
len: 13
abundance: .
j_gene: TRBJ1-2
d_gene: .
CDR3nt: TGTGCCAGCAGTTTATCCCCTAACTATGGCTACACCTTC
CDR3aa: CASSLSPNYGYTF

v_gene: TRBV11-2
len: 16
abundance: few
j_gene: TRBJ1-2
d_gene: TRBD1
CDR3nt: TGTGCCAGCAGCTTGGAGACCACAGGGGCGGACACTGGCTACACCTTC
CDR3aa: CASSLETTGADTGYTF

v_gene: TRBV2
len: 16
abundance: few
j_gene: TRBJ1-2
d_gene: TRBD1
CDR3nt: TGTGCCAGCAGTGAAGCGCTCTGGGGGACAGCGTATGGCTACACCTTC
CDR3aa: CASSEALWGTAYGYTF

v_gene: TRBV6-1
len: 14
abundance: .
j_gene: TRBJ2-1
d_gene: TRBD1
CDR3nt: TGTGCCAGCAGTGAAACGTTCAGGGGGAATGAGCAGTTCTTC
CDR3aa: CASSETFRGNEQFF

v_gene: TRBV3-1/TRBV3-2
len: 11
abundance: .
j_gene: TRBJ2-2
d_gene: .
CDR3nt: TGTGCCAGCAGCCAAGTCCAAGAGCTGTTTTTT
CDR3aa: CASSQVQELFF

v_gene: TRBV5-4
len: 13
abundance: .
j_gene: TRBJ2-3
d_gene: .
CDR3nt: TGTGCCAGCAGCTTGGCCGGGACAGATACGCAGTATTTT
CDR3aa: CASSLAGTDTQYF

v_gene: TRBV6-5
len: 15
abundance: .
j_gene: TRBJ1-6
d_gene: TRBD1
CDR3nt: TGTGCCAGCAGTATCACGGGACAGGGGTATTCACCCCTCCACTTT
CDR3aa: CASSITGQGYSPLHF

v_gene: TRBV2
len: 12
abundance: .
j_gene: TRBJ1-5
d_gene: .
CDR3nt: TGTGCCAGCAGGCCCGGCGGGGGGCCCCAGCATTTT
CDR3aa: CASRPGGGPQHF

v_gene: TRBV6-5
len: 13
abundance: once
j_gene: TRBJ1-1
d_gene: .
CDR3nt: TGTGCCAGCACCTTGGGAGGGAGAACTGAAGCTTTCTTT
CDR3aa: CASTLGGRTEAFF

v_gene: TRBV7-9
len: 13
abundance: once
j_gene: TRBJ1-2
d_gene: .
CDR3nt: TGTGCCAGCAGCCCAGGCGGGAAGGCGGGCTACACCTTC
CDR3aa: CASSPGGKAGYTF

v_gene: TRBV6-5
len: 16
abundance: .
j_gene: TRBJ1-2
d_gene: TRBD1
CDR3nt: TGTGCCAGCAGCTACGGGACAGGGTCTAATAACTATGGCTACACCTTC
CDR3aa: CASSYGTGSNNYGYTF

v_gene: TRBV5-1
len: 13
abundance: .
j_gene: TRBJ1-1
d_gene: .
CDR3nt: TGCGCCAGCAGCTTGGAATCGAACACTGAAGCTTTCTTT
CDR3aa: CASSLESNTEAFF

v_gene: TRBV7-9
len: 14
abundance: few
j_gene: TRBJ2-4
d_gene: .
CDR3nt: TGTGCCAGCAGCTCTGCGATATCCAAAAACATTCAGTACTTC
CDR3aa: CASSSAISKNIQYF

v_gene: TRBV30
len: 14
abundance: .
j_gene: TRBJ1-3
d_gene: .
CDR3nt: TGTGCCTGGAGTGTACCCAGGGCTGGAAACACCATATATTTT
CDR3aa: CAWSVPRAGNTIYF

v_gene: TRBV7-2
len: 14
abundance: .
j_gene: TRBJ2-7
d_gene: TRBD1
CDR3nt: TGTGCCAGCAGCTTACCAGGGGGCGGGTACGAGCAGTACTTC
CDR3aa: CASSLPGGGYEQYF

v_gene: TRBV5-6
len: 16
abundance: .
j_gene: TRBJ2-1
d_gene: .
CDR3nt: TGTGCCAGCAGCTTTACAGCGCGACTAAGATTAAGTGAGCAGTTCTTC
CDR3aa: CASSFTARLRLSEQFF

v_gene: TRBV27
len: 14
abundance: .
j_gene: TRBJ2-2
d_gene: .
CDR3nt: TGTGCCAGCCGAAGATCGGGAACGACCGGGGAGCTGTTTTTT
CDR3aa: CASRRSGTTGELFF

v_gene: TRBV29-1
len: 14
abundance: once
j_gene: TRBJ2-7
d_gene: .
CDR3nt: TGCAGCGTGAAACTCCCGGGCCGCTCCTACGAGCAGTACTTC
CDR3aa: CSVKLPGRSYEQYF

v_gene: TRBV2
len: 20
abundance: few
j_gene: TRBJ2-7
d_gene: TRBD1
CDR3nt: TGTGCCAGCAGTGCTCTTTGGGGGGCGGAACTCGGACAGGGGAAGAACGAGCAGTACTTC
CDR3aa: CASSALWGAELGQGKNEQYF

v_gene: TRBV11-2
len: 14
abundance: .
j_gene: TRBJ1-1
d_gene: .
CDR3nt: TGTGCCAGCAGCCCCGGACGGATGAACACTGAAGCTTTCTTT
CDR3aa: CASSPGRMNTEAFF

v_gene: TRBV5-1
len: 13
abundance: .
j_gene: TRBJ2-5
d_gene: .
CDR3nt: TGCGCCAGCAGCTCCCGATTGGGGGAGACCCAGTACTTC
CDR3aa: CASSSRLGETQYF

v_gene: TRBV7-9
len: 15
abundance: .
j_gene: TRBJ1-2
d_gene: TRBD1
CDR3nt: TGTGCCAGCAGCCACAACCCCGGGACAGGGGGTTACTACACCTTC
CDR3aa: CASSHNPGTGGYYTF

v_gene: TRBV6-5
len: 14
abundance: .
j_gene: TRBJ1-1
d_gene: .
CDR3nt: TGTGCCAGCAGACCCGCAAATGGGGGCACTGAAGCTTTCTTT
CDR3aa: CASRPANGGTEAFF

v_gene: TRBV7-9
len: 14
abundance: .
j_gene: TRBJ1-3
d_gene: .
CDR3nt: TGTGCCAGCAGCCCCACCCCCTCTGGAAACACCATATATTTT
CDR3aa: CASSPTPSGNTIYF

v_gene: TRBV5-1
len: 12
abundance: .
j_gene: TRBJ2-1
d_gene: .
CDR3nt: TGCGCCAGCAGCTTGGCCGGGACAGAGCAGTTCTTC
CDR3aa: CASSLAGTEQFF

v_gene: TRBV5-4
len: 13
abundance: .
j_gene: TRBJ1-3
d_gene: .
CDR3nt: TGTGCCAGCAGCTTAGGACAGGGAAACACCATATATTTT
CDR3aa: CASSLGQGNTIYF

v_gene: TRBV10-3
len: 15
abundance: .
j_gene: TRBJ2-3
d_gene: TRBD2
CDR3nt: TGTGCCATCAGGAAACTAGCGGGAGAATCAGATACGCAGTATTTT
CDR3aa: CAIRKLAGESDTQYF

v_gene: TRBV24-1
len: 18
abundance: .
j_gene: TRBJ2-7
d_gene: .
CDR3nt: TGTGCCACCAGTGATTCTGGGTCGGGGGTTCGAGCTTTGGACGAGCAGTACTTC
CDR3aa: CATSDSGSGVRALDEQYF

v_gene: TRBV7-8
len: 18
abundance: once
j_gene: TRBJ1-6
d_gene: TRBD1
CDR3nt: TGTGCCAGCAGCTTAGTAGGTCGACAGGGAGTGAGCAATTCACCCCTCCACTTT
CDR3aa: CASSLVGRQGVSNSPLHF

v_gene: TRBV5-4
len: 14
abundance: .
j_gene: TRBJ1-5
d_gene: .
CDR3nt: TGTGCCAGCAGCTTGCTAGCGATAGGTCAGCCCCAGCATTTT
CDR3aa: CASSLLAIGQPQHF

v_gene: TRBV5-1
len: 14
abundance: .
j_gene: TRBJ1-4
d_gene: .
CDR3nt: TGCGCCAGCAGCGAGGAGTTCGCTAATGAAAAACTGTTTTTT
CDR3aa: CASSEEFANEKLFF

v_gene: TRBV3-1/TRBV3-2
len: 14
abundance: .
j_gene: TRBJ2-3
d_gene: .
CDR3nt: TGTGCCAGCAGCCTCCCGCAAGGCGGGGATACGCAGTATTTT
CDR3aa: CASSLPQGGDTQYF

v_gene: TRBV6-5
len: 15
abundance: .
j_gene: TRBJ2-1
d_gene: TRBD1
CDR3nt: TGTGCCAGCAGACCGGACAGGGCGGTTTTAAATGAGCAGTTCTTC
CDR3aa: CASRPDRAVLNEQFF

v_gene: TRBV3-1/TRBV3-2
len: 12
abundance: .
j_gene: TRBJ1-2
d_gene: .
CDR3nt: TGTGCCAGCAGCCAAGATTCAGCCGGCTACACCTTC
CDR3aa: CASSQDSAGYTF

v_gene: TRBV18
len: 13
abundance: .
j_gene: TRBJ1-1
d_gene: .
CDR3nt: TGTGCCAGCTCAAAAACAGTAGACACTGAAGCTTTCTTT
CDR3aa: CASSKTVDTEAFF

v_gene: TRBV7-9
len: 16
abundance: few
j_gene: TRBJ2-7
d_gene: .
CDR3nt: TGTGCCAGCAGCACACCGTCGGGGGCCAGCTCCTACGAGCAGTACTTC
CDR3aa: CASSTPSGASSYEQYF

v_gene: TRBV7-9
len: 15
abundance: .
j_gene: TRBJ2-1
d_gene: .
CDR3nt: TGTGCCAGCGTCCCGGTGCGGGACTCCTACAATGAGCAGTTCTTC
CDR3aa: CASVPVRDSYNEQFF

v_gene: TRBV20-1
len: 14
abundance: .
j_gene: TRBJ2-7
d_gene: .
CDR3nt: TGCAGTGCTAGTAACACACGTCTCACCTACGAGCAGTACTTC
CDR3aa: CSASNTRLTYEQYF

v_gene: TRBV6-5
len: 15
abundance: .
j_gene: TRBJ1-1
d_gene: .
CDR3nt: TGTGCCAGCAGTTACGACCCCGGTCTGAACACTGAAGCTTTCTTT
CDR3aa: CASSYDPGLNTEAFF

v_gene: TRBV5-1
len: 17
abundance: .
j_gene: TRBJ1-3
d_gene: .
CDR3nt: TGCGCCAGCAGCCAACTGCCAGGGGAGGGATCTGGAAACACCATATATTTT
CDR3aa: CASSQLPGEGSGNTIYF

v_gene: TRBV7-8
len: 16
abundance: once
j_gene: TRBJ2-7
d_gene: TRBD1
CDR3nt: TGTGCCAGCAGCTTAGGGGGAGGACAGGGGTCCTACGAGCAGTACTTC
CDR3aa: CASSLGGGQGSYEQYF